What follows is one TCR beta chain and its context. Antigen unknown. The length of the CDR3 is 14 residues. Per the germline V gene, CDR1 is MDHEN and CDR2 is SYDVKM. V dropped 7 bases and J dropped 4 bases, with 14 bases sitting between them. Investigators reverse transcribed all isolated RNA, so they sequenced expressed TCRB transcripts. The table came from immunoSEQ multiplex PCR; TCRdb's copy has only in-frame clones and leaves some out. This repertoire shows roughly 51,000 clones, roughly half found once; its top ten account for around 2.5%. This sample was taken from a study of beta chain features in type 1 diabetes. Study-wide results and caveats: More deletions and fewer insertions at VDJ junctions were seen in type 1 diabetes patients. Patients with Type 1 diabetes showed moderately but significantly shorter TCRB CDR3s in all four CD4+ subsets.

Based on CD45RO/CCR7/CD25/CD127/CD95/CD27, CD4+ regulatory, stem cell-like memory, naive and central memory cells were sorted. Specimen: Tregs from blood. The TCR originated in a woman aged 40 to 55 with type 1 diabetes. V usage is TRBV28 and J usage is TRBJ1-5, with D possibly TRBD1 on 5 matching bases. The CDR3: CASNPGGGNQPQHF. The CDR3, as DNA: TGTGCCAGCAATCCCGGTGGGGGGAATCAGCCCCAGCATTTT.